Listed below are T cell receptor beta chains from one sample, sequenced in a study of vaccination and CD4 T cells after COVID-19. Their target antigens are unknown. TCRdb independently ran MiXCR on the PCR reads; one entry per CDR3 protein. The repertoire has 11,000 or so distinct CDR3 sequences, about 40% of them found once; the top ten carry approximately 17%. Input material: CD4+ T cells from blood, cultured in vitro. All receptors derive from a human donor in good health. Each CDR3 is given with its conserved first and last residue. Fields, in order: J gene, clone size, D gene, V gene, CDR3 length, CDR3 protein, CDR3 DNA. D genes are given only for firm matches. Clone size, where shown, is once, few, many, or a class for clones that have expanded.

>TRBJ1-2|.|TRBD1|TRBV5-4|16
CASSSWDRVENYGYTF
TGTGCCAGCAGCTCTTGGGACAGGGTTGAGAACTATGGCTACACCTTC
>TRBJ1-3|.|.|TRBV28|17
CATLESNRWISGNTIYF
TGTGCCACCCTTGAATCTAACCGATGGATATCGGGAAACACCATATATTTT
>TRBJ1-5|few|.|TRBV24-1|13
CATSDRGTQPQHF
TGTGCCACCAGTGACCGCGGGACTCAGCCCCAGCATTTT
>TRBJ2-3|once|TRBD2|TRBV20-1|15
CSAPEALAGVDTQYF
TGCAGTGCCCCCGAGGCACTAGCGGGAGTAGATACGCAGTATTTT
>TRBJ2-2|.|.|TRBV7-8|15
CASSPRQVLAGELFF
TGTGCCAGCAGCCCTCGACAGGTTCTGGCGGGGGAGCTGTTTTTT
>TRBJ1-6|few|TRBD1|TRBV7-2|16
CASSWRQGPPNSPLHF
TGTGCCAGCAGCTGGCGACAGGGGCCTCCAAATTCACCCCTCCACTTT
>TRBJ2-2|.|.|TRBV20-1|13
CSARAPNTGELFF
TGCAGTGCTAGAGCCCCGAACACCGGGGAGCTGTTTTTT
>TRBJ2-7|.|.|TRBV7-8|12
CATQRGGYEQYF
TGTGCCACCCAGAGGGGCGGGTACGAGCAGTACTTC
>TRBJ1-2|medium-sized|TRBD1|TRBV28|14
CASRKQGRNYGYTF
TGTGCCAGCAGAAAACAGGGGAGAAACTATGGCTACACCTTC
>TRBJ1-2|.|TRBD1|TRBV5-1|15
CASSWDRGNNYGYTF
TGCGCCAGCAGCTGGGACAGGGGGAATAACTATGGCTACACCTTC
>TRBJ2-3|.|TRBD1|TRBV19|15
CASSSRDRRTDTQYF
TGTGCCAGTAGTAGTCGGGACAGGCGCACAGATACGCAGTATTTT
>TRBJ1-1|few|.|TRBV7-2|15
CASSKNRLPNTEAFF
TGTGCCAGCAGCAAAAACAGGTTACCGAACACTGAAGCTTTCTTT
>TRBJ1-2|.|.|TRBV7-2|14
CASTSRTATYGYTF
TGTGCCAGCACCTCTAGGACAGCCACCTATGGCTACACCTTC
>TRBJ2-7|few|TRBD2|TRBV7-8|15
CASSRGSGSPYEQYF
TGTGCCAGCAGCAGAGGTAGCGGGAGTCCTTACGAGCAGTACTTC
>TRBJ2-1|few|TRBD2|TRBV20-1|14
CSAGSGRVVNEQFF
TGCAGTGCTGGGAGCGGGAGAGTTGTCAATGAGCAGTTCTTC
>TRBJ1-1|.|.|TRBV7-8|13
CASSLDGYTEAFF
TGTGCCAGCAGCTTAGACGGATACACTGAAGCTTTCTTT
>TRBJ2-4|.|.|TRBV28|19
CASNHPQLSGPPPKNIQYF
TGTGCCAGCAACCACCCACAACTGAGCGGGCCCCCTCCCAAAAACATTCAGTACTTC
>TRBJ2-7|.|.|TRBV20-1|12
CSASPDYYEQYF
TGCAGTGCTAGCCCAGATTACTACGAGCAGTACTTC
>TRBJ2-3|.|.|TRBV5-4|16
CASSLFGQLITDTQYF
TGTGCCAGCAGTCTCTTTGGACAGTTGATCACAGATACGCAGTATTTT
>TRBJ1-2|.|.|TRBV6-5|17
CASSYSSPLTGSHGYTF
TGTGCCAGCAGTTACTCTTCCCCTTTGACAGGAAGCCATGGCTACACCTTC
>TRBJ2-3|few|.|TRBV19|13
CASIGRSPDTQYF
TGTGCCAGTATAGGGAGATCTCCAGATACGCAGTATTTT
>TRBJ1-2|medium-sized|TRBD1|TRBV10-3|13
CATTTGGDYGYTF
TGTGCCACTACGACAGGGGGCGACTATGGCTACACCTTC
>TRBJ2-7|.|.|TRBV19|16
CASSHLRGGSSYEQYF
TGTGCCAGTAGTCATCTCAGGGGGGGGAGCTCCTACGAGCAGTACTTC
>TRBJ2-1|.|TRBD2|TRBV20-1|18
CSARDSRLGTSGINEQFF
TGCAGTGCTAGAGATTCACGGTTAGGGACTAGCGGGATTAATGAGCAGTTCTTC
>TRBJ2-5|.|.|TRBV7-2|13
CASSFSFQETQYF
TGTGCCAGCAGCTTTTCCTTCCAAGAGACCCAGTACTTC
>TRBJ1-2|.|.|TRBV27|14
CASSLAAWSYGYTF
TGTGCCAGCAGTTTAGCCGCATGGAGCTATGGCTACACCTTC
>TRBJ1-1|.|.|TRBV24-1|11
CATSVGGEAFF
TGTGCCACCAGTGTCGGGGGTGAAGCTTTCTTT
>TRBJ1-6|.|.|TRBV6-2/TRBV6-3|15
CASSYAGPQGSPLHF
TGTGCCAGCAGTTACGCAGGACCTCAAGGTTCACCCCTCCACTTT
>TRBJ1-6|few|.|TRBV30|11
CAWAGGSPLHF
TGTGCCTGGGCAGGTGGTTCACCCCTCCACTTT
>TRBJ2-1|few|.|TRBV6-1|13
CASRLDSYNEQFF
TGTGCCAGCCGACTAGACTCCTACAATGAGCAGTTCTTC
>TRBJ1-6|.|.|TRBV27|14
CASSLRRVYSPLHF
TGTGCCAGCAGTTTAAGGCGCGTATATTCACCCCTCCACTTT
>TRBJ2-1|.|TRBD2|TRBV30|15
CAWSGSSGSYNEQFF
TGTGCCTGGAGTGGCTCTAGCGGCTCCTACAATGAGCAGTTCTTC
>TRBJ1-6|few|.|TRBV20-1|16
CSAREGGSNPSSPLHF
TGCAGTGCTAGAGAAGGGGGTAGTAACCCTAGTTCACCCCTCCACTTT
>TRBJ2-2|few|.|TRBV6-1|16
CATRQSQVTNTGELFF
TGTGCCACCAGACAGTCACAGGTGACGAACACCGGGGAGCTGTTTTTT
>TRBJ2-7|.|.|TRBV29-1|11
CSVSIGYEQYF
TGCAGCGTAAGCATCGGCTACGAGCAGTACTTC
>TRBJ2-3|.|.|TRBV18|17
CASSRDLHTLSTDTQYF
TGTGCCAGCTCACGGGACCTACACACCCTTAGCACAGATACGCAGTATTTT
>TRBJ2-7|few|TRBD2|TRBV6-5|17
CASSYSLLAGPTYEQYF
TGTGCCAGCAGTTACTCACTTCTAGCGGGCCCAACCTACGAGCAGTACTTC
>TRBJ1-2|.|.|TRBV7-8|12
CASSGRDYGYTF
TGTGCCAGCAGCGGCCGGGATTATGGCTACACCTTC
>TRBJ2-4|.|.|TRBV10-3|15
CAISRVNSTKNIQYF
TGTGCCATCAGCAGGGTAAACTCCACCAAAAACATTCAGTACTTC
>TRBJ2-3|.|TRBD2|TRBV6-2/TRBV6-3|19
CASTSRTSGRSGVTNTQYF
TGTGCCAGCACCTCCCGGACTAGCGGGAGGTCGGGGGTCACGAATACGCAGTATTTT
>TRBJ2-7|once|TRBD1|TRBV9|15
CASSVDPRGLREQYF
TGTGCCAGCAGCGTAGACCCCAGGGGGCTTAGGGAGCAGTACTTC
>TRBJ1-5|.|.|TRBV28|16
CASSFMASLINQPQHF
TGTGCCAGCAGTTTTATGGCCAGCTTGATCAATCAGCCCCAGCATTTT
>TRBJ2-4|.|.|TRBV20-1|12
CSARVSKNIQYF
TGCAGTGCTAGGGTGTCCAAAAACATTCAGTACTTC
>TRBJ2-3|few|TRBD2|TRBV6-2/TRBV6-3|14
CASTPTSDTDTQYF
TGTGCCAGCACCCCCACTAGCGACACAGATACGCAGTATTTT
>TRBJ1-2|.|.|TRBV5-6|17
CASSLGQVPLANYGYTF
TGTGCCAGCAGCTTGGGGCAGGTGCCGCTGGCTAACTATGGCTACACCTTC
>TRBJ1-6|.|.|TRBV27|15
CASTRRGYQGSPLHF
TGTGCCAGCACCCGGCGAGGTTACCAAGGTTCACCCCTCCACTTT
>TRBJ1-2|.|.|TRBV7-3|14
CASSLRDTNYGYTF
TGTGCCAGCAGCCTAAGGGACACCAACTATGGCTACACCTTC
>TRBJ1-2|few|TRBD1|TRBV5-8|16
CASSLNRDRGIDGYTF
TGTGCCAGCAGTTTAAACCGGGACAGGGGGATAGATGGCTACACCTTC
>TRBJ2-1|.|TRBD2|TRBV6-1|15
CASSPTSGTYNEQFF
TGTGCCAGCAGCCCAACTAGCGGGACCTACAATGAGCAGTTCTTC
>TRBJ2-7|.|TRBD1|TRBV20-1|14
CSARDAKGAHEQYF
TGCAGTGCTAGAGATGCAAAGGGGGCCCACGAGCAGTACTTC
>TRBJ2-3|.|.|TRBV6-5|13
CASSYPGTDTQYF
TGTGCCAGCAGTTACCCAGGCACAGATACGCAGTATTTT
>TRBJ1-2|few|.|TRBV7-2|12
CASSPDRHGYTF
TGTGCCAGCAGCCCCGACAGACATGGCTACACCTTC
>TRBJ1-6|.|.|TRBV14|16
CASSPQPRGLYSPLHF
TGTGCCAGCAGCCCGCAACCCCGGGGACTATATTCACCCCTCCACTTT
>TRBJ2-7|few|TRBD1|TRBV20-1|14
CSAINRDRVYEQYF
TGCAGTGCTATTAACCGGGACAGGGTCTACGAGCAGTACTTC
>TRBJ2-1|.|.|TRBV27|14
CASCSGRRYNEQFF
TGTGCCAGCTGCTCGGGACGAAGATACAATGAGCAGTTCTTC
>TRBJ2-1|.|TRBD2|TRBV6-5|18
CASSYLPKLAGVYNEQFF
TGTGCCAGCAGTTACTTACCGAAACTAGCGGGAGTTTACAATGAGCAGTTCTTC
>TRBJ1-2|few|.|TRBV14|12
CASSQDIRGYTF
TGTGCCAGCAGCCAAGACATCCGGGGCTACACCTTC